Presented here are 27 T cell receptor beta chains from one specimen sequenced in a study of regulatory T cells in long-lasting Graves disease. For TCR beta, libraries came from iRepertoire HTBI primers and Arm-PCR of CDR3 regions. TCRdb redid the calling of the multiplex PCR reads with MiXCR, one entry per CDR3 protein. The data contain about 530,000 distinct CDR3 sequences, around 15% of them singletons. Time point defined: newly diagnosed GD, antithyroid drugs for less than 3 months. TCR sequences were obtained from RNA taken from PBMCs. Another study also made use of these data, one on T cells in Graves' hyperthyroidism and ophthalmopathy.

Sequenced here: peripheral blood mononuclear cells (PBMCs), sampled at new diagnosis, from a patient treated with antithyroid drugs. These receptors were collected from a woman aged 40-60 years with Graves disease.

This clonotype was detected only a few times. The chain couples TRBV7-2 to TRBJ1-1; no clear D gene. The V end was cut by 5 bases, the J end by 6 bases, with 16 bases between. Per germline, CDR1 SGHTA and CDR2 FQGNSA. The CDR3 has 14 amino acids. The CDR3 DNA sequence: TGTGCCAGCAGCCCCGCGGTTTTGGGGTCTGAAGCTTTCTTT. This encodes CASSPAVLGSEAFF.

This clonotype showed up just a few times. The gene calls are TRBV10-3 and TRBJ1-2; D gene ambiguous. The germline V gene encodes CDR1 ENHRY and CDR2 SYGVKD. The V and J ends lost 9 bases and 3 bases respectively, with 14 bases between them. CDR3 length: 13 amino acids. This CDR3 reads CAIRGWRHYGYTF. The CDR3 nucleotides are TGTGCCATTAGAGGTTGGAGGCACTATGGCTACACCTTC.

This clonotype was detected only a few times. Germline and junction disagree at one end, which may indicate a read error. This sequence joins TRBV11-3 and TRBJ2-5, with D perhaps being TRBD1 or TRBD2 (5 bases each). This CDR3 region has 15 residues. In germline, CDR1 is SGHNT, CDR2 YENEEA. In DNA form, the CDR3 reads TGTGCCAGCGGCTTAGACGGGACCTCGCAAGAGACCCAGTACTTC. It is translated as CASGLDGTSQETQYF.

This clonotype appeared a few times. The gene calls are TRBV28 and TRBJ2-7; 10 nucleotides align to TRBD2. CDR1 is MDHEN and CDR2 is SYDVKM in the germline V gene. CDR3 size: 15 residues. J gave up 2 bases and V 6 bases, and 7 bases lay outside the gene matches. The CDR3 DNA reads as TGTGCCAGCAGCCAAGCTAGCGGGAGAACCTACGAGCAGTACTTC. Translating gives CASSQASGRTYEQYF.

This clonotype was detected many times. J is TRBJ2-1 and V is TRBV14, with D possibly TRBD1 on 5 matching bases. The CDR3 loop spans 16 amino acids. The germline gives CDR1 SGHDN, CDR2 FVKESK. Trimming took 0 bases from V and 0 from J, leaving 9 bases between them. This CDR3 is CASSQDPGISYNEQFF. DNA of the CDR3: TGTGCCAGCAGCCAAGACCCAGGGATCTCCTACAATGAGCAGTTCTTC.

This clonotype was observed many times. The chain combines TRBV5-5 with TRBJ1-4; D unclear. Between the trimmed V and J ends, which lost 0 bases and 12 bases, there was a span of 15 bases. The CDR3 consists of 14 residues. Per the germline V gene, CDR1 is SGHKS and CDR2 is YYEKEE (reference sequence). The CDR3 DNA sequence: TGTGCCAGCAGCTTGGGGGGTGACGCTTTGGAACTGTTTTTT. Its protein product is CASSLGGDALELFF.

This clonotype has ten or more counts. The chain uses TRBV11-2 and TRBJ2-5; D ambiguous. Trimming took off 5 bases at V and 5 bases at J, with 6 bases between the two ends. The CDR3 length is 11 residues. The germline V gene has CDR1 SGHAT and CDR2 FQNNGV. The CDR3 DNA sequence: TGTGCCAGCAGCCCTCTGGAGACCCAGTACTTC. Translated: CASSPLETQYF.

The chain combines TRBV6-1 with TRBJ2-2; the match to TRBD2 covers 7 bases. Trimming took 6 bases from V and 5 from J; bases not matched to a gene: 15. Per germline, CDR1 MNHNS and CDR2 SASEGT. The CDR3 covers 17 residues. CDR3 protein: CASSSTLSGRGTGELFF. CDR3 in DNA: TGTGCCAGCAGCTCTACACTATCTGGGAGGGGAACCGGGGAGCTGTTTTTT.

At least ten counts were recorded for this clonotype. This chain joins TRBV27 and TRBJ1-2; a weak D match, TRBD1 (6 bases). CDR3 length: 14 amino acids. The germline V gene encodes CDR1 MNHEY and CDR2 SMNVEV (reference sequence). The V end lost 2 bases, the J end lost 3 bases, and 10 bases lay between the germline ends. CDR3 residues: CASSLQGTDYGYTF. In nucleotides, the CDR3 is TGTGCCAGCAGTTTACAGGGGACGGACTATGGCTACACCTTC.

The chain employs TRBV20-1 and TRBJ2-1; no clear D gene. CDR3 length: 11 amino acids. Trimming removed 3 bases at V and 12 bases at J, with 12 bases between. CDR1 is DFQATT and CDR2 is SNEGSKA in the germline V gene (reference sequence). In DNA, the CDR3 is TGCAGTGCTAGTCATCAAGGTGGGCAGTTCTTC. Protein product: CSASHQGGQFF.

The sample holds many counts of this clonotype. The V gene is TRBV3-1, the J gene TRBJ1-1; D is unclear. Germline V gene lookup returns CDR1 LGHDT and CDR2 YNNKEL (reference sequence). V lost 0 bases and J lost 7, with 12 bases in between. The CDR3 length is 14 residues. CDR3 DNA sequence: TGTGCCAGCAGCCAAGATTTGTGGAGAAGTGAAGCTTTCTTT. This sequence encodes CASSQDLWRSEAFF.

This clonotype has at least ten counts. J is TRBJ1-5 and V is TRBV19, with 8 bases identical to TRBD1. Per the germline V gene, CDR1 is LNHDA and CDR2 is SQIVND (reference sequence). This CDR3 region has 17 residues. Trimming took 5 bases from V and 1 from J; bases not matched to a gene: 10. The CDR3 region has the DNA TGTGCCAGTAGTCTACAGGGGGATACGTGGAGCAATCAGCCCCAGCATTTT. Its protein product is CASSLQGDTWSNQPQHF.

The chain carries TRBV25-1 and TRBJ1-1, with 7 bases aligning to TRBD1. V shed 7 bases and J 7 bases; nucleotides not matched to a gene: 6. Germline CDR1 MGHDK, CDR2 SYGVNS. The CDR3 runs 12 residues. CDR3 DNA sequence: TGTGCCAGCACTAATCAGGGGGGTGAAGCTTTCTTT. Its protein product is CASTNQGGEAFF.

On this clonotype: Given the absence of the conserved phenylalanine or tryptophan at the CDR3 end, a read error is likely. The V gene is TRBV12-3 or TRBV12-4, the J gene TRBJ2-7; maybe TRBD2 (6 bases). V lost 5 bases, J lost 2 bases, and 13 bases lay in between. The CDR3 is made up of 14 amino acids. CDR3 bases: TGTGCCAGCAGTGCCCTCGGGGGAGCCTACGAGCAGTACCTC. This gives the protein CASSALGGAYEQYL.

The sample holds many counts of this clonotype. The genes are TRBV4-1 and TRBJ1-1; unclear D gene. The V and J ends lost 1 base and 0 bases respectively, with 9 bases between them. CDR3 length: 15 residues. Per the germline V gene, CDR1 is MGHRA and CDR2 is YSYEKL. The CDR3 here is CASSQGVGMNTEAFF. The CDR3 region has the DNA TGCGCCAGCAGCCAAGGGGTGGGGATGAACACTGAAGCTTTCTTT.

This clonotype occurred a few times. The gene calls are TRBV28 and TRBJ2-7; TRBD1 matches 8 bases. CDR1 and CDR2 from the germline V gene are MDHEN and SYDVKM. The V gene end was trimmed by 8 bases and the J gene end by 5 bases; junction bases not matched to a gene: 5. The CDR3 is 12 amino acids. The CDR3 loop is CASRTGWDEQYF. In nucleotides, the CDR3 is TGTGCCAGCCGGACAGGGTGGGACGAGCAGTACTTC. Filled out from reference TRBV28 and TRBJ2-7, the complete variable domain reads DVKVTQSSRYLVKRTGEKVFLECVQDMDHENMFWYRQDPGLGLRLIYFSYDVKMKEKGDIPEGYSVSREKKERFSLILESASTNQTSMYLCASRTGWDEQYFGPGTRLTVT.

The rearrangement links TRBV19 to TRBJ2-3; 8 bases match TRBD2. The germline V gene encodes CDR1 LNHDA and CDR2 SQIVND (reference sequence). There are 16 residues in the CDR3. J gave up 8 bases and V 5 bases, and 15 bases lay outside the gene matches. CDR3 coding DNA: TGTGCCAGTAGTCGGAATCCGGGGGGGGGGAAAGGTACGCAGTATTTT. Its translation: CASSRNPGGGKGTQYF.

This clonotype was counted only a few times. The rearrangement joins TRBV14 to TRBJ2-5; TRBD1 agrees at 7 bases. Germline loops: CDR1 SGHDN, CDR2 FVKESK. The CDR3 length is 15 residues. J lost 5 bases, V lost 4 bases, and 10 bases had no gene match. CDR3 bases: TGTGCCAGCAGCCCCCCACAGGGACAGAGGGAGACCCAGTACTTC. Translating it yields CASSPPQGQRETQYF.

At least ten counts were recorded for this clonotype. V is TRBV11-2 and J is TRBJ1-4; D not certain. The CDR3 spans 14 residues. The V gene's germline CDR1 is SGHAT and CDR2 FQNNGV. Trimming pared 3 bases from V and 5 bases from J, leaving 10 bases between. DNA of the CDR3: TGTGCCAGCAGCTTGGGAGCGGGGAATGAAAAACTGTTTTTT. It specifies CASSLGAGNEKLFF.

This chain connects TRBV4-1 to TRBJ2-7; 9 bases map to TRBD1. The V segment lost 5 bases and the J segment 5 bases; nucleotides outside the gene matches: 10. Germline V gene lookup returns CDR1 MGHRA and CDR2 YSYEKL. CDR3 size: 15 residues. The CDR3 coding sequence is TGCGCCAGCAGCGATAGGACAGGGGCGATCCACGAGCAGTACTTC. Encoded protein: CASSDRTGAIHEQYF.

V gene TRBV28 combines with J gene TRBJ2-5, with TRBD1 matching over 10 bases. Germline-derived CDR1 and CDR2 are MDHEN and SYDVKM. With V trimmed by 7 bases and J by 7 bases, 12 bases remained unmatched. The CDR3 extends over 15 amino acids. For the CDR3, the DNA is TGTGCCAGCATCCTCGACAGGGGGCAGATGGGGACCCAGTACTTC. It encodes CASILDRGQMGTQYF.

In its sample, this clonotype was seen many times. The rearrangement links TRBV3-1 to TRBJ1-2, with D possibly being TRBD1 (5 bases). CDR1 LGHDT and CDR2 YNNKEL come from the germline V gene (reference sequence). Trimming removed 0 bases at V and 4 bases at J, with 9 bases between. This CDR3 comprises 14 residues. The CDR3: CASSQESDSYGYTF. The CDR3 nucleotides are TGTGCCAGCAGCCAAGAGTCCGACAGCTATGGCTACACCTTC.

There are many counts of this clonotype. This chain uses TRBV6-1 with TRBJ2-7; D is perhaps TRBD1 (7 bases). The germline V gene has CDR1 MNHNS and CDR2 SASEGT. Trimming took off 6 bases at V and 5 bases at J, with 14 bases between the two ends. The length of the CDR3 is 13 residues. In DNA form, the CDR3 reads TGTGCCAGCAGGGAGGGGGCCGGTCACGAGCAGTACTTC. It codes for CASREGAGHEQYF.

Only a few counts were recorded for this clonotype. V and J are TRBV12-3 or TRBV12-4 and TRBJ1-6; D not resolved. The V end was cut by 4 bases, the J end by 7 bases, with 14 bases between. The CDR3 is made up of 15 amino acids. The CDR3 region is CASSWAGSTNSPLHF. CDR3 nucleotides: TGTGCCAGCAGTTGGGCCGGGTCCACCAATTCACCCCTCCACTTT.

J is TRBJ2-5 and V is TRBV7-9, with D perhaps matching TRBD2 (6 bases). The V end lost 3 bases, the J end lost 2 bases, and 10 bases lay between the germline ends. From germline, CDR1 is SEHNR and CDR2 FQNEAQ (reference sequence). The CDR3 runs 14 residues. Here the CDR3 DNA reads TGTGCCAGCAGCTTGCATCGGGGGCAAGAGACCCAGTACTTC. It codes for CASSLHRGQETQYF. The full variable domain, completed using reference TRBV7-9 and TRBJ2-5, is DTGVSQNPRHKITKRGQNVTFRCDPISEHNRLYWYRQTLGQGPEFLTYFQNEAQLEKSRLLSDRFSAERPKGSFSTLEIQRTEQGDSAMYLCASSLHRGQETQYFGPGTRLLVL.

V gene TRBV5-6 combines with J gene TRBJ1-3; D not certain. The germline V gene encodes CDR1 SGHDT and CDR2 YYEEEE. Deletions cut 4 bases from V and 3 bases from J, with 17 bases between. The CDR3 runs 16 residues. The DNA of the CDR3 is TGTGCCAGCAGCCCGGAGGGTGTAGGCCTTGGAAACACCATATATTTT. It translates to CASSPEGVGLGNTIYF.

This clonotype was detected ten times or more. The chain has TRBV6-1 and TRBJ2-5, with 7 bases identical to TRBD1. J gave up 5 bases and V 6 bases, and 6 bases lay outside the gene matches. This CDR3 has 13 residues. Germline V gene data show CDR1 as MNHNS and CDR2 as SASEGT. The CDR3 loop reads CASRTTGPETQYF. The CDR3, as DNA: TGTGCCAGCAGGACGACAGGGCCCGAGACCCAGTACTTC.